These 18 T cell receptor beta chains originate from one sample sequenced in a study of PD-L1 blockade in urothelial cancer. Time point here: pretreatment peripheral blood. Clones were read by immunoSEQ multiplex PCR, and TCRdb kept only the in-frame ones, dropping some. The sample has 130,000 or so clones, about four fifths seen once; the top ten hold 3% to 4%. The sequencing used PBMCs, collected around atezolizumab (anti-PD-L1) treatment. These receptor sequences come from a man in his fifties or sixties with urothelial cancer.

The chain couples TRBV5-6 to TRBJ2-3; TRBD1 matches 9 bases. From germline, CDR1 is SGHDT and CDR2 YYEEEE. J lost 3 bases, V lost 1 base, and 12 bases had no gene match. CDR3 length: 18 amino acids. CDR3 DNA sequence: TGTGCCAGCAGCTTGAAAACAGGGGGCAACTTGAATACAGATACGCAGTATTTT. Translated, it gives CASSLKTGGNLNTDTQYF.

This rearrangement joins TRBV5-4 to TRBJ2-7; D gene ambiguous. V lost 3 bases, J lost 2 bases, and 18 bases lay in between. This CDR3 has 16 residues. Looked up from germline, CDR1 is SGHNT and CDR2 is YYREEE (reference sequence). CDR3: CASSSLETSTTYEQYF. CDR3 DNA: TGTGCCAGCAGCTCCCTGGAGACCTCAACAACCTACGAGCAGTACTTC.

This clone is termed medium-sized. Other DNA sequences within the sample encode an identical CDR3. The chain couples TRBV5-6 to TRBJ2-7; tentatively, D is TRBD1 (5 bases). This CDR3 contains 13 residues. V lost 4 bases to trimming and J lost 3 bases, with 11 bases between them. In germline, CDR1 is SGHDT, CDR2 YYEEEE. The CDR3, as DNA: TGTGCCAGCAGCCCTACAGGAAGCTACGAGCAGTACTTC. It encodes CASSPTGSYEQYF.

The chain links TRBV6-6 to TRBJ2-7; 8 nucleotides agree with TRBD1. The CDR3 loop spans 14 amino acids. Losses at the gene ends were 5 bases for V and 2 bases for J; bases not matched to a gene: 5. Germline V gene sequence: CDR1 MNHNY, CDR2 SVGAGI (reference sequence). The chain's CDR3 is CASSNDRGAYEQYF. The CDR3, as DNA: TGTGCCAGCAGTAACGACAGGGGCGCCTACGAGCAGTACTTC.

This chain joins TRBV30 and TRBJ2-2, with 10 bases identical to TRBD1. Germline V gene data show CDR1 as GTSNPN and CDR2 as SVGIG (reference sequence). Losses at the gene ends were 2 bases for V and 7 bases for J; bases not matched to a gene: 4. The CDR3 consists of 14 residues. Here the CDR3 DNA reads TGTGCCTGGAGTCGAGGACAGGGGGACGGGGAGCTGTTTTTT. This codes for CAWSRGQGDGELFF.

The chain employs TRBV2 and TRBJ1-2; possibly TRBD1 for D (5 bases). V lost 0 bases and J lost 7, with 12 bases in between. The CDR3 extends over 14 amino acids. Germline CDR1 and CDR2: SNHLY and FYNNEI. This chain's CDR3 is CASSEALSRAGYTF. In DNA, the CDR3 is TGTGCCAGCAGTGAAGCTCTCAGCAGGGCTGGCTACACCTTC.

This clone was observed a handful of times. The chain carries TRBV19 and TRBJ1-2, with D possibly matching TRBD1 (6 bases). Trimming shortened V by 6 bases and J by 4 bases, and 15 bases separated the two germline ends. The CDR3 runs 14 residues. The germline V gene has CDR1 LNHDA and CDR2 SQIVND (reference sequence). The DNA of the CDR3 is TGTGCCAGTAGGGAGCTCGGACAGACCTATGGCTACACCTTC. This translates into CASRELGQTYGYTF.

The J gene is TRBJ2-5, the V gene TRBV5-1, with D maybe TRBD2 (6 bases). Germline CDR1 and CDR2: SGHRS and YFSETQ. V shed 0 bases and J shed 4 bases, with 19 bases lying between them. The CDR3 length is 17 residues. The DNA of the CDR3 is TGCGCCAGCAGCTTGGGGCAAGGCGCCTTGGGGGGAGAGACCCAGTACTTC. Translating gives CASSLGQGALGGETQYF.

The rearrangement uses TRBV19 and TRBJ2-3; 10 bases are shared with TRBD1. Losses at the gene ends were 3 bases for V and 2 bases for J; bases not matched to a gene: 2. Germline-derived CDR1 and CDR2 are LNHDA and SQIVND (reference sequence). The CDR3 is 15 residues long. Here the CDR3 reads CASSIGTGATDTQYF. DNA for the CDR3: TGTGCCAGTAGTATTGGGACAGGGGCCACAGATACGCAGTATTTT.

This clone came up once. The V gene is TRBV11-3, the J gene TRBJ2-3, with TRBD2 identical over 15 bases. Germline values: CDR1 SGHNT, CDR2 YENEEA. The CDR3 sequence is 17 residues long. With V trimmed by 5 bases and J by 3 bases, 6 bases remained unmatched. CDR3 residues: CASSQPGLAGGTDTQYF. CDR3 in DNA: TGTGCCAGCAGCCAACCGGGACTAGCGGGAGGAACAGATACGCAGTATTTT.

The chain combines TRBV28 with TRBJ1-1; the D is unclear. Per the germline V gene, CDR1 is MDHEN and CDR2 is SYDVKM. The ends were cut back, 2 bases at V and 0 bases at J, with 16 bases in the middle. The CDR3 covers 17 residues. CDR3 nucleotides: TGTGCCAGCAGTTTACCGGCGGCAGCGCCCTTGAACACTGAAGCTTTCTTT. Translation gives CASSLPAAAPLNTEAFF.

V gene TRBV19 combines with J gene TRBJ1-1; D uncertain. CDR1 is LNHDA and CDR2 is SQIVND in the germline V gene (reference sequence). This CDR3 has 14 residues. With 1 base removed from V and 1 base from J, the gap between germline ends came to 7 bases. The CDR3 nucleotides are TGTGCCAGTAGTATAGGGCCGGGGAACACTGAAGCTTTCTTT. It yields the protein CASSIGPGNTEAFF.

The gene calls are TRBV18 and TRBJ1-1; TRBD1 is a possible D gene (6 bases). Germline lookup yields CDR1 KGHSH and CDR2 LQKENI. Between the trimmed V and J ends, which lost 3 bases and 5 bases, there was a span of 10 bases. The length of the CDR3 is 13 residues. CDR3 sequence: CASSPGARTEAFF. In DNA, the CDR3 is TGTGCCAGCTCACCGGGGGCCAGGACTGAAGCTTTCTTT.

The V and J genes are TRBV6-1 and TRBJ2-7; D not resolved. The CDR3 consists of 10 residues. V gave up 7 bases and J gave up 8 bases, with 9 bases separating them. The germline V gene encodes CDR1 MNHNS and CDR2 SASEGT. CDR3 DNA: TGTGCCAGCACCCCCAGTCAGCAGTACTTC. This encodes CASTPSQQYF.

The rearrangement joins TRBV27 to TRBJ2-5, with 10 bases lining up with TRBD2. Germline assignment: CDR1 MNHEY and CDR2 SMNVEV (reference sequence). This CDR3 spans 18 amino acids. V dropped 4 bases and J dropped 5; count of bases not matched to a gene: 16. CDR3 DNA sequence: TGTGCCAGCAGTTCGGGACTAGCGAGAACCGAAGGGCGGGAGACCCAGTACTTC. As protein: CASSSGLARTEGRETQYF.

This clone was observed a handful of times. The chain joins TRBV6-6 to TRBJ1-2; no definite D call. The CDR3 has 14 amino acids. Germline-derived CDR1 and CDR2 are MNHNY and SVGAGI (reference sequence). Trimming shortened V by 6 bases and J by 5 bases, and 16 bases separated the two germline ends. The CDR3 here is CASRPLDSAYGYTF. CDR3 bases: TGTGCCAGCAGACCCCTGGACTCGGCTTATGGCTACACCTTC.

The CDR3 DNA reads TGTGCCAGCAGTTTGGGACAGGGGTACTCACCCCTCCACTTT. Translated: CASSLGQGYSPLHF. The chain combines TRBV28 with TRBJ1-6; 10 bases are shared with TRBD1. Germline loops: CDR1 MDHEN, CDR2 SYDVKM. The CDR3 is 14 amino acids. V was clipped by 3 bases and J by 10 bases; unmatched bases: 3.

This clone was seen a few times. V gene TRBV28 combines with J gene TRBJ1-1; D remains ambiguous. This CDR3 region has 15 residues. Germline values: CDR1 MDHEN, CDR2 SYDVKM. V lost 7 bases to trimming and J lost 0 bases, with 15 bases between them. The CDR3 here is CASTPPRVMNTEAFF. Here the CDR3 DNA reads TGTGCCAGCACCCCTCCCCGGGTTATGAACACTGAAGCTTTCTTT.